This TCR beta chain was identified during a study of beta chain features in type 1 diabetes. Findings and caveats of the study: People with Type 1 diabetes carried modestly yet significantly shorter TCRB CDR3s in all four CD4+ subsets. Relative to healthy donors, patients appeared to have naive, central memory and Treg TCRB repertoires that were more similar.

This clone was seen a handful of times. Its antigen remains unknown. Expressed TCRB transcripts were sequenced, since all the RNA that had been isolated was reverse transcribed. Sequenced by immunoSEQ multiplex PCR; TCRdb stores in-frame clones only, minus some. There are about 700,000 clones in the sample; around an eighth occur only once, and around 0.022% lies in the top ten. Trimming removed 6 bases at V and 7 bases at J, with 7 bases between. Germline V gene data show CDR1 as MNHEY and CDR2 as SMNVEV (reference sequence). CDR3 length: 11 residues. The V and J genes are TRBV27 and TRBJ2-1; D not certain. This sequence originates from a man in his late teens or twenties with type 1 diabetes. Input material: naive CD4+ T cells from blood. The chain's CDR3 is CASSDKNEQFF. CDR3 DNA: TGTGCCAGCAGCGACAAAAATGAGCAGTTCTTC.